This entry describes one T cell receptor (beta chain). Its ends do not fully match the called genes, so a read error is possible. This sample is drawn from a study of CD8 T cells in Susac syndrome. An amount of RNA that ranged from roughly 0.5 to 1 ug was reverse transcribed with random hexamers. MiXCR was run by TCRdb on the immunoSEQ multiplex PCR reads, yielding one entry per CDR3 protein. Seen here are around 300,000 distinct CDR3 sequences, 75% to 90% observed once, and the top ten hold 0.18%. CDR1 is SNHLY and CDR2 is FYNNEI in the germline V gene. This CDR3 region has 16 residues. The TCR was taken from a human donor with multiple sclerosis. Sequencing was performed on CD8+ T cells from PBMCs. The V call is TRBV2, the J call TRBJ2-5; tentatively, D is TRBD1 (5 bases). The CDR3 is CASSTIGLGPQETQCF. CDR3 bases: TGTGCCAGCAGTACCATTGGTTTGGGGCCTCAAGAGACCCAGTGCTTC.